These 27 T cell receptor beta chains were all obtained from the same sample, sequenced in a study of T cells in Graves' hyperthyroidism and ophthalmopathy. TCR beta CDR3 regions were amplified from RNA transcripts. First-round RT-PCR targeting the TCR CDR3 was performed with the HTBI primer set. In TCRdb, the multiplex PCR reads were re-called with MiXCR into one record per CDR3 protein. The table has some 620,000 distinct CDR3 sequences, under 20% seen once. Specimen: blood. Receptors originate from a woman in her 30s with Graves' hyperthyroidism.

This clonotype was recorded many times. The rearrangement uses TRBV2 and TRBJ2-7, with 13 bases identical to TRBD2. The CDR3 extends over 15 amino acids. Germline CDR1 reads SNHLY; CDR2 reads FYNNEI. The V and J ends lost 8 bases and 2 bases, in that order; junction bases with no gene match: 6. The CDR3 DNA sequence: TGTGCCAGCCGTCTACTAGCGGGAGGGCCCTACGAGCAGTACTTC. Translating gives CASRLLAGGPYEQYF.

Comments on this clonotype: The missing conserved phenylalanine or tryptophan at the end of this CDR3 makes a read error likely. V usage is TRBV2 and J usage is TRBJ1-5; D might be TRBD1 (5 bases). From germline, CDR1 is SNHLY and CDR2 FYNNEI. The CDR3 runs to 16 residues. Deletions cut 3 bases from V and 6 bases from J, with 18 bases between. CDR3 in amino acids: CASSDPTPWQGQPQHL. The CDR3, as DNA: TGTGCCAGCAGTGACCCCACTCCGTGGCAGGGTCAGCCCCAGCATCTT.

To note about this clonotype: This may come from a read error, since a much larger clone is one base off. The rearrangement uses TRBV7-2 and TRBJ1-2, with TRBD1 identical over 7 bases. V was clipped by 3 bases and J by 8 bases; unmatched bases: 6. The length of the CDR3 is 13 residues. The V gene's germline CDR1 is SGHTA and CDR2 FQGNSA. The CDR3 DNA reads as TGTGCCAGCAGCTTTCAGGGGGTCAACGGCTACACCTTC. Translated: CASSFQGVNGYTF. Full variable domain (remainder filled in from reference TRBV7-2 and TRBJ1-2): GAGVSQSPSNKVTEKGKDVELRCDPISGHTALYWYRQSLGQGLEFLIYFQGNSAPDKSGLPSDRFSAERTGGSVSTLTIQRTQQEDSAVYLCASSFQGVNGYTFGSGTRLTVV.

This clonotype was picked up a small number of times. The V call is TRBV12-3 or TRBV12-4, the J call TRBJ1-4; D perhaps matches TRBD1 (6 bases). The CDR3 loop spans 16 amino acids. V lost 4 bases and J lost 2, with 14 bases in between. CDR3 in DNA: TGTGCCAGCAGTTCTCTGGGGGCTGGGACTAATGAAAAACTGTTTTTT. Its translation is CASSSLGAGTNEKLFF.

This CDR3 is CASSPRITSVVEQFF. CDR3 sequence (DNA): TGTGCCAGCAGCCCCCGAATCACATCAGTGGTTGAGCAGTTCTTC. The chain joins TRBV9 to TRBJ2-1; no clear D gene. Trimming stripped 4 bases from V and 9 bases from J, with 20 bases between. The V gene's germline CDR1 is SGDLS and CDR2 YYNGEE. This CDR3 is built from 15 residues.

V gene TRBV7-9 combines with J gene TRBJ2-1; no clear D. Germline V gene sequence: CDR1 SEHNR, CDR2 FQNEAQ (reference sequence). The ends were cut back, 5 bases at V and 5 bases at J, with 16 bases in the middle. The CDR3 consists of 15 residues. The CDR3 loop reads CASSNIGVPHNEQFF. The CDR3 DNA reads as TGTGCCAGCAGCAATATTGGGGTACCCCACAATGAGCAGTTCTTC.

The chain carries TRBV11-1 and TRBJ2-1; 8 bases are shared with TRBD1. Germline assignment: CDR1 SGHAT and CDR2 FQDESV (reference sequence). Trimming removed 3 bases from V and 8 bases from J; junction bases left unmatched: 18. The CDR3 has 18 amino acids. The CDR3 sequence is CASSFGFVLVQGDDEQFF. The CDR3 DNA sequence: TGTGCCAGCAGCTTCGGGTTTGTCTTAGTACAGGGGGACGATGAGCAGTTCTTC.

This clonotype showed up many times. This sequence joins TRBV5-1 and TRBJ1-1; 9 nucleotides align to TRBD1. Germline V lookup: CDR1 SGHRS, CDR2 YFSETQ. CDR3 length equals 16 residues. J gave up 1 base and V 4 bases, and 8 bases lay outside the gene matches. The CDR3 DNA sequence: TGCGCCAGCAGCACAACCTGGACAGGGGAGAACACTGAAGCTTTCTTT. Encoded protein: CASSTTWTGENTEAFF.

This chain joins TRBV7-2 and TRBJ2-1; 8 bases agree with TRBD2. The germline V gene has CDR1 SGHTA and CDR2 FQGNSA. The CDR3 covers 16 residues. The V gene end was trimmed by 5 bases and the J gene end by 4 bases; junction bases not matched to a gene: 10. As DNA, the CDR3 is TGTGCCAGCAGCCAAGATAACCCGGGAGGGTACAATGAGCAGTTCTTC. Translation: CASSQDNPGGYNEQFF. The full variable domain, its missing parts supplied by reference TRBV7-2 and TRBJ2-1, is GAGVSQSPSNKVTEKGKDVELRCDPISGHTALYWYRQSLGQGLEFLIYFQGNSAPDKSGLPSDRFSAERTGGSVSTLTIQRTQQEDSAVYLCASSQDNPGGYNEQFFGPGTRLTVL.

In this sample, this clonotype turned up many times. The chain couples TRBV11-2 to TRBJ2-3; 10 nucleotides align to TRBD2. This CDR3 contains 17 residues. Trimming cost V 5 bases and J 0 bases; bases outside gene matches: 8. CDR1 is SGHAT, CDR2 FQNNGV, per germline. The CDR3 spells CASSLWGLATSTDTQYF. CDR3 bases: TGTGCCAGCAGCCTGTGGGGACTAGCGACTAGCACAGATACGCAGTATTTT.

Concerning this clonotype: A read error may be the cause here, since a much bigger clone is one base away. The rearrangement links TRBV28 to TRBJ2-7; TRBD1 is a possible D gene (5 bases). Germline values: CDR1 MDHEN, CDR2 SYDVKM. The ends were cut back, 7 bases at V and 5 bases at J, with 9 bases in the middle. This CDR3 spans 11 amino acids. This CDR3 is CASMTVHEQYF. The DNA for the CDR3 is TGTGCCAGCATGACAGTCCACGAGCAGTACTTC.

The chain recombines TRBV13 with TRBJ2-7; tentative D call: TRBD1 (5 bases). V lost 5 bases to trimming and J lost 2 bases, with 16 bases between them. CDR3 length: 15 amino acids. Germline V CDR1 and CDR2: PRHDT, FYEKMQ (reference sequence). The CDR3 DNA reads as TGTGCCAGCAGCCCTCGTCGGACAAAACCCTACGAGCAGTACTTC. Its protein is CASSPRRTKPYEQYF.

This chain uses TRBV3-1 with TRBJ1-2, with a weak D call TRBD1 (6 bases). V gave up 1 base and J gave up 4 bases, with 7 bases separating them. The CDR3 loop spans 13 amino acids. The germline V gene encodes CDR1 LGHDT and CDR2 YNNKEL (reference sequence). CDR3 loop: CASSQAGAYGYTF. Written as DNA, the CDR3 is TGTGCCAGCAGCCAAGCAGGGGCCTATGGCTACACCTTC.

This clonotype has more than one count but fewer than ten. CDR3 region: CASSLTGFEAFF. In DNA, the CDR3 is TGTGCCAGCAGCTTAACCGGGTTTGAAGCTTTCTTT. The rearrangement joins TRBV11-3 to TRBJ1-1, with D unclear. CDR3 length: 12 amino acids. V lost 2 bases and J 7 bases, leaving 8 bases between the germline ends. Germline-derived CDR1 and CDR2 are SGHNT and YENEEA.

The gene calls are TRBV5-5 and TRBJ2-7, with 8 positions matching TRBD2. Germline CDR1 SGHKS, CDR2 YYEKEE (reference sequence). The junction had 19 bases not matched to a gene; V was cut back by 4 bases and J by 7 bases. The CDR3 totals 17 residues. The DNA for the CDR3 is TGTGCCAGCAGCGTAGACCCTGGACTAGCCAATTTTGAAGAGCAGTACTTC. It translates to CASSVDPGLANFEEQYF.

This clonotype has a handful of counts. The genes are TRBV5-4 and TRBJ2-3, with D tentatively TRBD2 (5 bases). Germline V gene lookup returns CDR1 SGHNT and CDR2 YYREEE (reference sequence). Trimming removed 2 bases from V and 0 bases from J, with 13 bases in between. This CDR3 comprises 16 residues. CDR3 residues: CASSFSSGASTDTQYF. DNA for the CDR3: TGTGCCAGCAGCTTTTCAAGCGGTGCTAGCACAGATACGCAGTATTTT.

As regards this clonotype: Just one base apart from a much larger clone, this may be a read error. CDR3 sequence reads: CASSTISGRVANERFF. CDR3 bases: TGTGCCAGCAGTACAATTAGCGGGAGAGTGGCCAATGAGCGGTTCTTC. J is TRBJ2-1 and V is TRBV27; 9 bases map to TRBD2. Germline loops: CDR1 MNHEY, CDR2 SMNVEV (reference sequence). The CDR3 is 16 residues long.

CDR3 coding DNA: TGCAGTGCTAGACCCCCTAACAGGCTGGGTCAGCCCCAGCATTTT. This gives the protein CSARPPNRLGQPQHF. This chain joins TRBV20-1 and TRBJ1-5; D may be TRBD1 (5 bases). V lost 2 bases and J 6 bases, leaving 17 bases between the germline ends. In germline, CDR1 is DFQATT, CDR2 SNEGSKA (reference sequence). The CDR3 length is 15 residues.

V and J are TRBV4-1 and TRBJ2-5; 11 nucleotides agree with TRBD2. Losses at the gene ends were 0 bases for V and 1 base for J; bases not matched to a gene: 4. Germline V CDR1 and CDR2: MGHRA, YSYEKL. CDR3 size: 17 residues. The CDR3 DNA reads TGCGCCAGCAGCCAAGAAGGACTAGCGGGCCTCCAAGAGACCCAGTACTTC. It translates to CASSQEGLAGLQETQYF.

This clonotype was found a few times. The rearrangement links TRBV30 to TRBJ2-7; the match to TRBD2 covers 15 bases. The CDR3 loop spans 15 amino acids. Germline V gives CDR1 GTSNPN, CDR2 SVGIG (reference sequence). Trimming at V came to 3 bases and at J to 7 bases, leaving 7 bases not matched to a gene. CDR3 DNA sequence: TGTGCCTGGAGCCGAGGACTAGCGGGAGGGGGTGAGCAGTACTTC. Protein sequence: CAWSRGLAGGGEQYF.

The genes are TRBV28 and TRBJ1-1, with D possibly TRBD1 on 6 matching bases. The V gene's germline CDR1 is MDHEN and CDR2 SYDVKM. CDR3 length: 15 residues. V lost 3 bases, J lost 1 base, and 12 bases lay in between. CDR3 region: CASSFRGRRNTEAFF. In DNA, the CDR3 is TGTGCCAGCAGTTTCAGGGGTAGGAGGAACACTGAAGCTTTCTTT.

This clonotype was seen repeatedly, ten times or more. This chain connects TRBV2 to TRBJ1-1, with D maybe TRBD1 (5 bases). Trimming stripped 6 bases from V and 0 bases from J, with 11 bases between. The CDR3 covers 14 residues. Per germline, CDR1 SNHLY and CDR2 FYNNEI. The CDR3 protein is CASSAGTVNTEAFF. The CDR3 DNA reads TGTGCCAGCAGCGCCGGGACGGTGAACACTGAAGCTTTCTTT.

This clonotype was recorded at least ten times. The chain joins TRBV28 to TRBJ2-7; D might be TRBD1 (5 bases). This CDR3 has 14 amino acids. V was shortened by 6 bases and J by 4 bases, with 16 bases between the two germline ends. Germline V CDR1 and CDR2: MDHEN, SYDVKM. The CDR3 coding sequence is TGTGCCAGCAGGATTGACAGACCCGGGTACGAGCAGTACTTC. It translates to CASRIDRPGYEQYF.

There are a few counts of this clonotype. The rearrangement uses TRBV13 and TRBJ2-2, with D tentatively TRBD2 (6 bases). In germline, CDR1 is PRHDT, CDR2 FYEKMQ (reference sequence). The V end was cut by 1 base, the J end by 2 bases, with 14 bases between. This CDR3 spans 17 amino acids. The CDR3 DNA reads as TGTGCCAGCAGCTTAGAATTTGGCGGGAATAACACCGGGGAGCTGTTTTTT. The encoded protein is CASSLEFGGNNTGELFF.

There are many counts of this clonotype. CDR3 sequence (DNA): TGTGCCAGCAGTTACGTCCCCGGGGATGGTGAGCAGTTCTTC. The encoded protein is CASSYVPGDGEQFF. The chain uses TRBV6-5 and TRBJ2-1; tentatively, D is TRBD2 (5 bases). The CDR3 consists of 14 residues. The V end lost 2 bases, the J end lost 9 bases, and 14 bases lay between the germline ends. CDR1 is MNHEY, CDR2 SVGAGI, per germline.

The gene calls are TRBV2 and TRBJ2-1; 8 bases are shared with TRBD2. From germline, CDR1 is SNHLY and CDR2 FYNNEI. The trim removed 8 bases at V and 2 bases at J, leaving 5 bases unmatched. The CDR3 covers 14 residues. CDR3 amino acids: CASRRLATYNEQFF. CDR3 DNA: TGTGCCAGCCGTAGACTAGCGACCTACAATGAGCAGTTCTTC.

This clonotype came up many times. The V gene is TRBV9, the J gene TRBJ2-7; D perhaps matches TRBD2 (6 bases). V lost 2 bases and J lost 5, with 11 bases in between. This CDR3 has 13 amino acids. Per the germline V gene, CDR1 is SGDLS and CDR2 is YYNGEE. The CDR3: CASSVGTADEQYF. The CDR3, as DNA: TGTGCCAGCAGCGTTGGGACTGCCGACGAGCAGTACTTC.